This T cell receptor (beta chain) was recorded in a study of CD8+ T cells in alopecia areata. Study-wide context: Skin grafts from approximately 6-13-month-old C3H/HeJ donors with spontaneous alopecia were placed on approximately 7-11-week-old female C3H/HeJ mice.

Study-level results: With patients, TCR sharing proved less clear than in mice, a difference possibly related to HLA. Affected scalp, especially in alopecia totalis/universalis, had a higher clonality than normal scalp did. When scalp samples are sequenced, resident alphabeta T cells of normal skin are also captured.

The sequencing template was cDNA reverse transcribed from extracted RNA. TCRdb's copy holds only in-frame clones and misses some; the assay was immunoSEQ multiplex PCR. The sample has 290,000 or so clones, none seen only once. Pooled cutaneous lymph node cells were sorted using CD4, CD8alpha, NKG2D, NKG2ACE and other markers. Remarks on this clone: Its antigen is not known. The listed genes are named as in mouse. The sequenced fragment ends 4 residues before the CDR3 boundary, so the rest is inferred from the germline J gene. The same CDR3 can be traced to other DNA sequences in this sample.

The CDR3 spans 14 residues. The germline V gene has CDR1 LGHNA and CDR2 YNLKQL (reference sequence). V lost 1 base to trimming and J lost 3 bases; unmatched junction nucleotides: 0. The sample was CD4+ T cells sorted from a lymph node. The chain has TRBV5 and TRBJ2-5, with TRBD1 identical over 8 bases. The TCR originated in a C3H/HeJ mouse with alopecia areata. For this mouse line, the MHC haplotype is H2-k. The part of the CDR3 DNA that was read is TGTGCCAGCAGCCAAGGGACAGGGCAAGAC. Encoded protein: CASSQGTGQD. The entire CDR3 reads CASSQGTGQDTQYF.